The 22 T cell receptor beta chains in this list originate from one sample, sequenced in a study of blood T cell repertoires in COVID-19. Sequencing was performed with immunoSEQ multiplex PCR; in TCRdb, only in-frame clones are kept and a portion is missing. Of about 160,000 clones listed, roughly 84% are singletons. What was sequenced was PBMCs or T cells enriched from blood (not recorded which). These receptors all come from a woman in her fifties or sixties who had recovered from COVID-19.

This clone was seen just once. The chain carries TRBV6-8 and TRBJ2-2, with 8 bases fitting TRBD1. The V segment lost 6 bases and the J segment 5 bases; nucleotides outside the gene matches: 14. Germline V gene lookup returns CDR1 MNHGY and CDR2 SAAAGT. This CDR3 contains 17 residues. The CDR3 DNA is TGTGCCAGCAGCTCCACGGACAGGGCTTTCGAAACCGGGGAGCTGTTTTTT. This sequence encodes CASSSTDRAFETGELFF.

The chain employs TRBV19 and TRBJ1-1, with a tentative D call TRBD1 (5 bases). The germline gives CDR1 LNHDA, CDR2 SQIVND (reference sequence). This CDR3 is 13 amino acids long. Trimming shortened V by 2 bases and J by 6 bases, and 10 bases separated the two germline ends. In DNA, the CDR3 is TGTGCCAGTAGTATAAGGGGAACCCCTGAAGCTTTCTTT. Residues: CASSIRGTPEAFF.

CDR3 coding DNA: TGTGCCAGCAGTGAAAGCGGGGGGGCCAGGGATACGCAGTATTTT. Translation: CASSESGGARDTQYF. The rearrangement links TRBV2 to TRBJ2-3, with 10 bases matching TRBD2. This CDR3 is built from 15 residues. V trimming: 2 bases; J trimming: 6 bases; junction bases outside the gene matches: 5. Germline loops: CDR1 SNHLY, CDR2 FYNNEI. Filled out from reference TRBV2 and TRBJ2-3, the complete variable domain reads EPEVTQTPSHQVTQMGQEVILRCVPISNHLYFYWYRQILGQKVEFLVSFYNNEISEKSEIFDDQFSVERPDGSNFTLKIRSTKLEDSAMYFCASSESGGARDTQYFGPGTRLTVL.

The CDR3 nucleotides are TGTGCCAGCAGAGCCTCAGGGTCCACTGAAGCTTTCTTT. Its protein is CASRASGSTEAFF. This chain uses TRBV12-3 or TRBV12-4 with TRBJ1-1, with D possibly TRBD1 on 5 matching bases. The length of the CDR3 is 13 residues. Trimming left V 6 bases short and J 4 bases short, with 12 bases between.

This clone was seen only a few times. V gene TRBV18 combines with J gene TRBJ2-4, with 14 bases aligning to TRBD2. The CDR3 is made up of 15 amino acids. CDR1 is KGHSH and CDR2 is LQKENI in the germline V gene. V was pared by 2 bases and J by 7 bases, with 1 base of the junction left unmatched. The CDR3 sequence is CASSPGTSGSNIQYF. The CDR3 bases are TGTGCCAGCTCACCAGGGACTAGCGGGAGTAACATTCAGTACTTC.

This clone was counted between two and nine times. The gene calls are TRBV6-2 or TRBV6-3 and TRBJ1-2, with TRBD1 identical over 7 bases. The length of the CDR3 is 14 residues. Germline CDR1 MNHEY, CDR2 SVGEGT. J gave up 7 bases and V 0 bases, and 5 bases lay outside the gene matches. The CDR3 loop is CASSYSTGPSGYTF. CDR3 in DNA: TGTGCCAGCAGTTACTCGACAGGGCCCTCTGGCTACACCTTC.

This clone was picked up a small number of times. J is TRBJ1-5 and V is TRBV2; D perhaps matches TRBD1 (6 bases). The V gene lost 3 bases and the J gene lost 6 bases, with 12 bases spanning the gap. Per germline, CDR1 SNHLY and CDR2 FYNNEI. The CDR3 has 14 residues. The CDR3 protein is CASSERQDFQPQHF. CDR3 DNA: TGTGCCAGCAGTGAGCGACAGGATTTTCAGCCCCAGCATTTT. Drawing the rest from reference TRBV2 and TRBJ1-5, the complete variable domain is EPEVTQTPSHQVTQMGQEVILRCVPISNHLYFYWYRQILGQKVEFLVSFYNNEISEKSEIFDDQFSVERPDGSNFTLKIRSTKLEDSAMYFCASSERQDFQPQHFGDGTRLSIL.

The chain employs TRBV28 and TRBJ1-1; 9 nucleotides align to TRBD1. The CDR3 length is 14 residues. Per the germline V gene, CDR1 is MDHEN and CDR2 is SYDVKM. J lost 8 bases, V lost 5 bases, and 9 bases had no gene match. The CDR3 is CASSPPGQGREAFF. For the CDR3, the DNA is TGTGCCAGCAGTCCGCCGGGACAGGGCCGAGAAGCTTTCTTT. The full variable domain, rest sourced from reference TRBV28 and TRBJ1-1, is DVKVTQSSRYLVKRTGEKVFLECVQDMDHENMFWYRQDPGLGLRLIYFSYDVKMKEKGDIPEGYSVSREKKERFSLILESASTNQTSMYLCASSPPGQGREAFFGQGTRLTVV.

The chain recombines TRBV7-9 with TRBJ1-4; D might be TRBD1 (5 bases). V dropped 5 bases and J dropped 2 bases, with 12 bases sitting between them. CDR3 length: 15 residues. Germline V gene data show CDR1 as SEHNR and CDR2 as FQNEAQ (reference sequence). DNA of the CDR3: TGTGCCAGCAGCCCAATCGGGGGGACTAATGAAAAACTGTTTTTT. This codes for CASSPIGGTNEKLFF.

V and J are TRBV9 and TRBJ2-2; 10 nucleotides line up with TRBD2. This CDR3 region has 16 residues. With V trimmed by 6 bases and J by 1 base, 6 bases remained unmatched. Looked up from germline, CDR1 is SGDLS and CDR2 is YYNGEE. The CDR3 loop reads CASKREGLLNTGELFF. For the CDR3, the DNA is TGTGCCAGCAAGCGGGAGGGCCTCTTGAACACCGGGGAGCTGTTTTTT. Full variable domain (missing parts from reference TRBV9 and TRBJ2-2): DSGVTQTPKHLITATGQRVTLRCSPRSGDLSVYWYQQSLDQGLQFLIQYYNGEERAKGNILERFSAQQFPDLHSELNLSSLELGDSALYFCASKREGLLNTGELFFGEGSRLTVL.

The genes are TRBV7-9 and TRBJ2-7, with 7 bases lining up with TRBD1. Losses at the gene ends were 6 bases for V and 3 bases for J; bases not matched to a gene: 5. From germline, CDR1 is SEHNR and CDR2 FQNEAQ (reference sequence). The CDR3 runs 13 residues. The CDR3 protein is CASSPDRIYEQYF. The CDR3 DNA reads as TGTGCCAGCAGTCCGGACAGGATCTACGAGCAGTACTTC.

This chain connects TRBV6-6 to TRBJ1-1; D call uncertain. Trimming shortened V by 2 bases and J by 4 bases, and 14 bases separated the two germline ends. Germline CDR1 is MNHNY and CDR2 is SVGAGI (reference sequence). CDR3 length: 15 residues. CDR3: CASSYPRPGGTEAFF. Written as DNA, the CDR3 is TGTGCCAGCAGTTACCCCCGCCCAGGAGGCACTGAAGCTTTCTTT.

The chain has TRBV27 and TRBJ2-3; 9 positions agree with TRBD2. Germline CDR1 reads MNHEY; CDR2 reads SMNVEV (reference sequence). The CDR3 runs 16 residues. The V gene end was trimmed by 0 bases and the J gene end by 5 bases; junction bases not matched to a gene: 6. The CDR3 protein is CASSLSPREGRDTQYF. For the CDR3, the DNA is TGTGCCAGCAGTTTATCCCCGCGGGAGGGTCGAGATACGCAGTATTTT.

The chain combines TRBV27 with TRBJ1-3, with a weak D call TRBD1 (5 bases). The CDR3 extends over 15 amino acids. The V end lost 2 bases, the J end lost 4 bases, and 12 bases lay between the germline ends. From germline, CDR1 is MNHEY and CDR2 SMNVEV (reference sequence). Here the CDR3 reads CASSLTPGSGNTIYF. The CDR3 nucleotides read TGTGCCAGCAGTTTAACCCCAGGGTCCGGAAACACCATATATTTT.

The chain combines TRBV18 with TRBJ2-1, with 7 bases fitting TRBD2. CDR1 is KGHSH, CDR2 LQKENI, per germline. Trimming at V came to 3 bases and at J to 4 bases, leaving 30 bases not matched to a gene. This CDR3 region has 23 residues. CDR3 amino acids: CASSPTTGGWASARPTQYNEQFF. Written as DNA, the CDR3 is TGTGCCAGCTCACCGACCACGGGAGGTTGGGCTAGCGCGAGACCGACCCAATACAATGAGCAGTTCTTC.

The V gene is TRBV6-2 or TRBV6-3, the J gene TRBJ2-6; 11 nucleotides match TRBD1. The J segment lost 2 bases and the V segment lost 5 bases, leaving 14 bases of the junction unmatched. The CDR3 has 20 amino acids. Germline CDR1 and CDR2: MNHEY and SVGEGT. The CDR3 DNA sequence: TGTGCCAGCAGTACCATCGCGGACAGGGGGCGCATGCCTGGGGCCAACGTCCTGACTTTC. Translated: CASSTIADRGRMPGANVLTF.

The chain carries TRBV7-2 and TRBJ2-5; 7 nucleotides line up with TRBD2. CDR3 length: 15 amino acids. The V and J ends lost 8 bases and 2 bases, in that order; junction bases with no gene match: 11. The germline V gene has CDR1 SGHTA and CDR2 FQGNSA. CDR3 sequence (DNA): TGTGCCAGCGGTTTGGCTAGCGGACCTCAAGAGACCCAGTACTTC. It translates to CASGLASGPQETQYF.

This sequence joins TRBV7-2 and TRBJ2-7; unclear D gene. The V and J ends lost 5 bases and 2 bases respectively, with 13 bases between them. The germline CDR1 and CDR2 sequences are SGHTA and FQGNSA. The CDR3 spans 14 residues. The CDR3 nucleotides are TGTGCCAGCAGCAAAGGAGTGCCGCCCTACGAGCAGTACTTC. Amino acid sequence: CASSKGVPPYEQYF.

Written as DNA, the CDR3 is TGCGCCAGCAGCTTGGCCGCGGGAGGGTCGTGGGAGACCCAGTACTTC. Amino acids: CASSLAAGGSWETQYF. The chain uses TRBV5-1 and TRBJ2-5; 9 nucleotides align to TRBD2. The CDR3 consists of 16 residues. Germline CDR1 and CDR2: SGHRS and YFSETQ. The V segment lost 0 bases and the J segment 5 bases; nucleotides outside the gene matches: 8. Variable domain in full (rest from reference TRBV5-1 and TRBJ2-5): KAGVTQTPRYLIKTRGQQVTLSCSPISGHRSVSWYQQTPGQGLQFLFEYFSETQRNKGNFPGRFSGRQFSNSRSEMNVSTLELGDSALYLCASSLAAGGSWETQYFGPGTRLLVL.

The rearrangement links TRBV7-2 to TRBJ1-1; D might be TRBD1 (6 bases). Germline V gene sequence: CDR1 SGHTA, CDR2 FQGNSA. The CDR3 has 13 residues. The ends were cut back, 5 bases at V and 3 bases at J, with 10 bases in the middle. CDR3 coding DNA: TGTGCCAGCAGCCTACAGGGCTACACTGAAGCTTTCTTT. It translates to CASSLQGYTEAFF. The full variable domain, its missing parts supplied by reference TRBV7-2 and TRBJ1-1, is GAGVSQSPSNKVTEKGKDVELRCDPISGHTALYWYRQSLGQGLEFLIYFQGNSAPDKSGLPSDRFSAERTGGSVSTLTIQRTQQEDSAVYLCASSLQGYTEAFFGQGTRLTVV.

V usage is TRBV19 and J usage is TRBJ2-1, with 7 nucleotides matching TRBD2. From germline, CDR1 is LNHDA and CDR2 SQIVND (reference sequence). The CDR3 totals 17 residues. V dropped 6 bases and J dropped 7; count of bases not matched to a gene: 18. CDR3 bases: TGTGCCAGTAGCCCCCGGGAGGCGGGAGTAGGTTGGAATGAGCAGTTCTTC. Its translation: CASSPREAGVGWNEQFF. The variable domain in full, with the rest retrieved from reference TRBV19 and TRBJ2-1, is DGGITQSPKYLFRKEGQNVTLSCEQNLNHDAMYWYRQDPGQGLRLIYYSQIVNDFQKGDIAEGYSVSREKKESFPLTVTSAQKNPTAFYLCASSPREAGVGWNEQFFGPGTRLTVL.

This clone was found once. The chain joins TRBV5-1 to TRBJ1-5; tentatively, D is TRBD1 (6 bases). The CDR3 consists of 15 residues. V was trimmed by 1 base and J by 0 bases, leaving 8 bases between them. CDR1 and CDR2 from the germline V gene are SGHRS and YFSETQ. The CDR3 DNA sequence: TGCGCCAGCAGCTTGACAGGGATTAGCAATCAGCCCCAGCATTTT. This gives the protein CASSLTGISNQPQHF.